Following are 8 T cell receptor beta chains from one sample sequenced in a study of patients and donors after allogeneic stem cell transplantation. TCRdb reprocessed the RT-PCR reads with MiXCR, giving one entry per CDR3 protein. The table includes about 960,000 distinct CDR3 sequences, roughly 18% detected once. The material sequenced was blood, either unsorted or a sorted T cell fraction (not recorded which). The receptors here all came from a human donor who was either an allogeneic HSCT recipient or a stem cell or donor lymphocyte infusion donor (not recorded which). It is not recorded whose cells these are; they may come from a transplant donor.

Many counts were recorded for this clonotype. The V and J genes are TRBV12-3 or TRBV12-4 and TRBJ1-1; D is perhaps TRBD1 (5 bases). The V and J ends lost 7 bases and 4 bases respectively, with 13 bases between them. The CDR3 is 13 residues long. This chain's CDR3 is CASTGQARTEAFF. For the CDR3, the DNA is TGTGCCAGCACAGGGCAGGCTCGCACTGAAGCTTTCTTT.

This clonotype was seen a handful of times. This sequence joins TRBV9 and TRBJ2-3; D is perhaps TRBD2 (5 bases). CDR1 and CDR2 (germline): SGDLS, YYNGEE. V shed 3 bases and J shed 1 base, with 12 bases lying between them. The CDR3 loop spans 15 amino acids. Here the CDR3 reads CASSGRADRTDTQYF. The CDR3 nucleotides are TGTGCCAGCAGCGGGAGAGCGGATCGCACAGATACGCAGTATTTT.

The J gene is TRBJ1-2, the V gene TRBV4-2, with TRBD1 identical over 7 bases. Germline values: CDR1 LGHNA, CDR2 YNFKEQ. The V gene end was trimmed by 0 bases and the J gene end by 1 base; junction bases not matched to a gene: 5. The CDR3 consists of 16 residues. CDR3 sequence reads: CASSQDRQGGNYGYTF. CDR3 nucleotide sequence: TGTGCCAGCAGCCAAGATCGGCAGGGGGGTAACTATGGCTACACCTTC.

This clonotype has only a few counts. This chain's CDR3 is CSARAGGISGTHTQYF. The CDR3 region has the DNA TGCAGTGCTAGAGCCGGGGGTATTAGCGGGACACATACGCAGTATTTT. The chain carries TRBV20-1 and TRBJ2-3; TRBD2 matches at 8 bases. The ends lost 1 base at V and 7 bases at J; junction bases unmatched: 13. Looked up from germline, CDR1 is DFQATT and CDR2 is SNEGSKA (reference sequence). The CDR3 sequence is 16 residues long.

In nucleotides, the CDR3 is TGTGCCAGCACCGGGACTAGCGCTGGTACCGAGCAGTTCTTC. The encoded protein is CASTGTSAGTEQFF. The rearrangement uses TRBV25-1 and TRBJ2-1, with TRBD2 matching over 10 bases. Trimming at V came to 7 bases and at J to 10 bases, leaving 10 bases not matched to a gene. The CDR3 runs 14 residues. In germline, CDR1 is MGHDK, CDR2 SYGVNS.

This clonotype turned up a few times. The gene calls are TRBV5-1 and TRBJ2-5; D is unresolved. The CDR3 length is 12 residues. V was clipped by 4 bases and J by 4 bases, with 8 bases between them. In germline, CDR1 is SGHRS, CDR2 YFSETQ. The CDR3 reads CASSQIGETQYF. DNA of the CDR3: TGCGCCAGCAGCCAAATAGGAGAGACCCAGTACTTC.

This clonotype came up a few times. The V and J genes are TRBV9 and TRBJ1-1, with D unclear. The length of the CDR3 is 13 residues. Germline loops: CDR1 SGDLS, CDR2 YYNGEE. The V end was cut by 4 bases, the J end by 3 bases, with 10 bases between. CDR3: CASSYAQDTEAFF. The CDR3 DNA reads TGTGCCAGCAGCTACGCGCAGGACACTGAAGCTTTCTTT.

At least ten counts were recorded for this clonotype. J is TRBJ1-1 and V is TRBV27; TRBD1 aligns across 7 bases. The CDR3 covers 14 residues. Germline V gene data show CDR1 as MNHEY and CDR2 as SMNVEV (reference sequence). J lost 4 bases, V lost 4 bases, and 6 bases had no gene match. The chain's CDR3 is CASSYLDRSTEAFF. Written as DNA, the CDR3 is TGTGCCAGCAGTTACTTGGACAGGTCCACTGAAGCTTTCTTT.